This TCR beta chain is drawn from a study of blood T cell repertoires in COVID-19. About the study: The analysed material was cDNA or gDNA that came from T cells, B-cell-depleted T cells, or PBMCs.

Original processing notes: It was from reference gene primer amplification that nucleated cell counts were estimated. The data were produced by immunoSEQ multiplex PCR, yet TCRdb's version contains in-frame clones alone and is incomplete. V and J calls and clone size are copied from that table; D and trimming were computed from the DNA. The table includes about 52,000 clones, about four fifths detected once. This CDR3 has 14 residues. Germline V gives CDR1 SGHNT, CDR2 YYREEE (reference sequence). Trimming pared 0 bases from V and 6 bases from J, leaving 9 bases between. Seattle enrolled patients during active infection and tracked them longitudinally.

The chain combines TRBV5-4 with TRBJ2-2; D call uncertain. The TCR was taken from a woman of 80 years or more with COVID-19, enrolled during active disease. Sequences were obtained from peripheral blood. The CDR3 coding sequence is TGTGCCAGCAGCTTGGGTGAGCTCGCCGGGGAGCTGTTTTTT. It is translated as CASSLGELAGELFF.